These 11 T cell receptor beta chains share one sample of origin, sequenced in a study of blood T cells in healthy people across ages. A second about 6 to 11 cycle PCR used barcoded and J-beta primers. From the 5' RACE reads, TCRdb called clonotypes with MiXCR, one entry per CDR3 protein. The sample includes about 650,000 distinct CDR3 sequences, roughly half seen only once; the top ten take about 14%. Material for sequencing was blood. These receptors were taken from a woman of 80 years or more in good health.

V and J are TRBV7-2 and TRBJ1-2, with 7 positions matching TRBD1. The CDR3 contains 15 residues. The germline V gene has CDR1 SGHTA and CDR2 FQGNSA. Trimming removed 2 bases from V and 2 bases from J; junction bases left unmatched: 5. CDR3: CASSLRARGNYGYTF. CDR3 nucleotide sequence: TGTGCCAGCAGCTTAAGGGCCAGGGGGAACTATGGCTACACCTTC.

The J gene is TRBJ2-7, the V gene TRBV23-1; tentatively, D is TRBD1 or TRBD2 (6 bases each). TRBV23-1 is assigned to the ORF class and has an uncertain function. The CDR3 totals 15 residues. Trimming pared 0 bases from V and 0 bases from J, leaving 9 bases between. The CDR3 nucleotides are TGCGCCAGCAGTCAATCAGAGGGGGGCTCCTACGAGCAGTACTTC. This translates into CASSQSEGGSYEQYF.

This clonotype came up many times. Being one base from a much bigger clone, this may be a read error. The gene calls are TRBV29-1 and TRBJ2-4; D is uncertain. The CDR3 covers 11 residues. Germline assignment: CDR1 SQVTM and CDR2 ANQGSEA. Trimming stripped 7 bases from V and 8 bases from J, with 12 bases between. CDR3 nucleotides: TGCAGCGGTGTTGAGGTGGACATTCAGTACTTC. Protein sequence: CSGVEVDIQYF.

The rearrangement links TRBV3-1 to TRBJ1-6; D is undetermined. Looked up from germline, CDR1 is LGHDT and CDR2 is YNNKEL (reference sequence). Between the trimmed V and J ends, which lost 3 bases and 10 bases, there was a span of 7 bases. The CDR3 spans 12 residues. CDR3 region: CASSHAVSPLHF. CDR3 nucleotides: TGTGCCAGCAGCCACGCAGTCTCACCCCTCCACTTT.

This clonotype was counted a few times. The chain carries TRBV27 and TRBJ2-2, with D possibly TRBD2 on 5 matching bases. V shed 8 bases and J shed 0 bases, with 10 bases lying between them. The CDR3 is made up of 14 amino acids. Germline V CDR1 and CDR2: MNHEY, SMNVEV (reference sequence). The CDR3 region has the DNA TGTGCCAGCGGGGTAGCGTCGAACACCGGGGAGCTGTTTTTT. It is translated as CASGVASNTGELFF.

The chain uses TRBV29-1 and TRBJ2-5, with no clear D. V lost 6 bases to trimming and J lost 4 bases, with 12 bases between them. The CDR3 consists of 12 residues. Germline CDR1 reads SQVTM; CDR2 reads ANQGSEA. The CDR3 bases are TGCAGCGTCCTGGGTGTGGGAGAGACCCAGTACTTC. This encodes CSVLGVGETQYF.

This clonotype is a singleton in its sample. The gene calls are TRBV5-1 and TRBJ1-2, with D hard to call. This CDR3 comprises 13 residues. Germline CDR1 SGHRS, CDR2 YFSETQ. V was clipped by 5 bases and J by 0 bases, with 8 bases between them. The CDR3 here is CASRGNSNYGYTF. The CDR3 region has the DNA TGCGCCAGCAGAGGCAATTCTAACTATGGCTACACCTTC.

The table lists this clonotype with a few counts. This may come from a read error, since a much larger clone is one base off. CDR3: CAGSRLVSYNEQFF. CDR3 nucleotide sequence: TGTGCCGGCAGTCGACTGGTCTCCTACAATGAGCAGTTCTTC. This sequence joins TRBV6-6 and TRBJ2-1; D ambiguous. The CDR3 sequence is 14 residues long. Germline V lookup: CDR1 MNHNY, CDR2 SVGAGI (reference sequence).

The V and J genes are TRBV15 and TRBJ1-5; D gene ambiguous. Germline CDR1 LNHNV, CDR2 YYDKDF (reference sequence). V gave up 4 bases and J gave up 2 bases, with 6 bases separating them. The CDR3 length is 13 residues. The CDR3 is CATSTRGNQPQHF. CDR3 nucleotides: TGTGCCACCAGCACTAGGGGCAATCAGCCCCAGCATTTT. The full variable domain, with the rest looked up from reference TRBV15 and TRBJ1-5, is DAMVIQNPRYQVTQFGKPVTLSCSQTLNHNVMYWYQQKSSQAPKLLFHYYDKDFNNEADTPDNFQSRRPNTSFCFLDIRSPGLGDTAMYLCATSTRGNQPQHFGDGTRLSIL.

Regarding this clonotype: A much more abundant neighbour one base away suggests this may be a read error. This rearrangement joins TRBV5-1 to TRBJ2-4, with 12 bases matching TRBD2. V trimming: 0 bases; J trimming: 3 bases; junction bases outside the gene matches: 7. The CDR3 consists of 18 residues. Germline V gene lookup returns CDR1 SGHRS and CDR2 YFSETQ. CDR3 residues: CASSLGLAGVRSKNIQYF. For the CDR3, the DNA is TGCGCCAGCAGCTTGGGACTAGCGGGAGTGCGGAGCAAAAACATTCAGTACTTC.

The V gene is TRBV5-1, the J gene TRBJ2-5; tentatively, D is TRBD1 or TRBD2 (5 bases each). This CDR3 spans 16 amino acids. CDR1 and CDR2 from the germline V gene are SGHRS and YFSETQ. The ends were cut back, 4 bases at V and 0 bases at J, with 16 bases in the middle. The CDR3 sequence: CASSRRQDTYQETQYF. The CDR3 region has the DNA TGCGCCAGCAGCCGGAGGCAGGACACGTACCAAGAGACCCAGTACTTC. Together with reference TRBV5-1 and TRBJ2-5, the CDR3 gives the full variable domain: KAGVTQTPRYLIKTRGQQVTLSCSPISGHRSVSWYQQTPGQGLQFLFEYFSETQRNKGNFPGRFSGRQFSNSRSEMNVSTLELGDSALYLCASSRRQDTYQETQYFGPGTRLLVL.